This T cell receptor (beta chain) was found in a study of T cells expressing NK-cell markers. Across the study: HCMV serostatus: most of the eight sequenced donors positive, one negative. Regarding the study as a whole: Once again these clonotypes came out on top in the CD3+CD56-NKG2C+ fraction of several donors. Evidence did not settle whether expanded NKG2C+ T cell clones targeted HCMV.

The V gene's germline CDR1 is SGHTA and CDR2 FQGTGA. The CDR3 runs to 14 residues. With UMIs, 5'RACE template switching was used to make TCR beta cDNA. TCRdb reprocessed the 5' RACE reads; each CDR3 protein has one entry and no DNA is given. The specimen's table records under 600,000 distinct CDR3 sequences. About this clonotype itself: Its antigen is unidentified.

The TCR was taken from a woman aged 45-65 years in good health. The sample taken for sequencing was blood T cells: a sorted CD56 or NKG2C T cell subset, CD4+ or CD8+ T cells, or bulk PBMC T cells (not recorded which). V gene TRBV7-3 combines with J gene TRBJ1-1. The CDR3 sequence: CASSLMAGNTEAFF.